Below, 18 T cell receptor beta chains from the same sample are listed, as sequenced in a study of CD8 T cells in Susac syndrome. Random hexamers served to reverse transcribe roughly 0.45 to 1 ug RNA. TCRdb independently ran MiXCR on the immunoSEQ multiplex PCR reads; one entry per CDR3 protein. The data show approximately 230,000 distinct CDR3 sequences, 93% seen once. The material sequenced was CD4+ T cells from PBMCs. The receptors derive from a human donor with multiple sclerosis.

This clonotype has a single count. The genes are TRBV10-3 and TRBJ1-2; 8 nucleotides align to TRBD1. The germline V gene encodes CDR1 ENHRY and CDR2 SYGVKD. Trimming took 5 bases from V and 2 from J; bases not matched to a gene: 7. This CDR3 has 15 amino acids. CDR3 in amino acids: CAISTTGGRNYGYTF. In nucleotides, the CDR3 is TGTGCCATCAGTACAACAGGGGGTCGGAACTATGGCTACACCTTC.

This clonotype is a singleton in its sample. The chain joins TRBV30 to TRBJ1-2, with TRBD1 as a possible D gene (6 bases). Germline CDR1 is GTSNPN and CDR2 is SVGIG (reference sequence). Trimming pared 8 bases from V and 8 bases from J, leaving 12 bases between. This CDR3 spans 10 amino acids. This chain's CDR3 is CAGQRGGYTF. In nucleotides, the CDR3 is TGTGCCGGACAGAGGGGCGGCTACACCTTC. Using reference TRBV30 and TRBJ1-2 for the parts outside the CDR3, the full variable domain is SQTIHQWPATLVQPVGSPLSLECTVEGTSNPNLYWYRQAAGRGLQLLFYSVGIGQISSEVPQNLSASRPQDRQFILSSKKLLLSDSGFYLCAGQRGGYTFGSGTRLTVV.

J is TRBJ1-1 and V is TRBV21-1; the table's D call of TRBD1 was not tested on the DNA. TRBV21-1 is given as a pseudogene. This CDR3 contains 12 residues. The CDR3 DNA follows: TGTGCTGGCCCGGTCGGTAACACTGAAGCTTTCTTT. Encoded protein: CAGPVGNTEAFF.

The chain joins TRBV4-2 to TRBJ2-5, with TRBD2 matching 7 bases. This CDR3 spans 17 amino acids. Trimming removed 0 bases from V and 4 bases from J; junction bases left unmatched: 11. Looked up from germline, CDR1 is LGHNA and CDR2 is YNFKEQ. Here the CDR3 DNA reads TGTGCCAGCAGCCAAGATCCGAGCGGGATCGGCGGAGAGACCCAGTACTTC. Protein sequence: CASSQDPSGIGGETQYF.

This chain joins TRBV5-1 and TRBJ2-2; TRBD1 matches at 7 bases. Unmatched junction bases numbered 7, after V lost 4 bases and J lost 1 base. Germline CDR1 is SGHRS and CDR2 is YFSETQ. This CDR3 comprises 16 residues. The CDR3 is CASSPGQVLNTGELFF. The CDR3 DNA follows: TGCGCCAGCAGCCCTGGACAGGTATTGAACACCGGGGAGCTGTTTTTT.

CDR3 DNA sequence: TGTGCCAGTAGTATTGACAGGGGGCGCGCCGGATGGGAGACCCAGTACTTC. It encodes CASSIDRGRAGWETQYF. J is TRBJ2-5 and V is TRBV19; 10 bases are shared with TRBD1. Germline CDR1 reads LNHDA; CDR2 reads SQIVND (reference sequence). This CDR3 contains 17 residues. The junction had 12 bases not matched to a gene; V was cut back by 3 bases and J by 5 bases.

This chain connects TRBV2 to TRBJ2-2; D unresolved. This CDR3 contains 15 residues. With 5 bases removed from V and 5 bases from J, the gap between germline ends came to 15 bases. Germline V gene sequence: CDR1 SNHLY, CDR2 FYNNEI. In DNA form, the CDR3 reads TGTGCCAGCAGTAGTGCAAGGTCGGCGACCGGGGAGCTGTTTTTT. Translation gives CASSSARSATGELFF.

This sequence joins TRBV5-6 and TRBJ2-7; TRBD2 matches 8 bases. With 4 bases clipped from V and 7 bases from J, the junction kept 10 bases outside the gene matches. Germline V lookup: CDR1 SGHDT, CDR2 YYEEEE. This CDR3 is built from 14 residues. This CDR3 is CASSPPRGGREQYF. DNA for the CDR3: TGTGCCAGCAGCCCACCTCGGGGGGGGAGAGAGCAGTACTTC.

The rearrangement joins TRBV3-1 to TRBJ2-1; 7 nucleotides agree with TRBD2. Germline CDR1 LGHDT, CDR2 YNNKEL (reference sequence). The ends lost 2 bases at V and 5 bases at J; junction bases unmatched: 12. This CDR3 is 17 amino acids long. The CDR3 here is CASSQIRASGKDNEQFF. As DNA, the CDR3 is TGTGCCAGCAGCCAAATCCGGGCTAGCGGAAAAGACAATGAGCAGTTCTTC.

The rearrangement joins TRBV11-2 to TRBJ2-4, with D possibly matching TRBD1 (6 bases). The CDR3 totals 13 residues. Germline V CDR1 and CDR2: SGHAT, FQNNGV. V gave up 5 bases and J gave up 5 bases, with 10 bases separating them. The CDR3 region is CASSLGQQNIQYF. Here the CDR3 DNA reads TGTGCCAGCAGCCTAGGACAGCAAAACATTCAGTACTTC.

The table lists this clonotype with a count of one. CDR3 nucleotide sequence: TGTGCCAGCCACTCAGGTCAATCCTACGAGCAGTACTTC. Amino acids: CASHSGQSYEQYF. The chain is built from TRBV28 and TRBJ2-7, with D unclear. Per the germline V gene, CDR1 is MDHEN and CDR2 is SYDVKM. The CDR3 length is 13 residues. Between the trimmed V and J ends, which lost 8 bases and 1 base, there was a span of 12 bases.

The chain combines TRBV7-2 with TRBJ2-4, with D tentatively TRBD2 (5 bases). The V and J ends lost 0 bases and 6 bases respectively, with 12 bases between them. Looked up from germline, CDR1 is SGHTA and CDR2 is FQGNSA. This CDR3 is 15 amino acids long. The CDR3: CASSLAGSEGNIQYF. CDR3 nucleotide sequence: TGTGCCAGCAGCTTAGCCGGGTCCGAGGGAAACATTCAGTACTTC.

This chain joins TRBV5-1 and TRBJ2-3; D is ambiguous. CDR1 and CDR2 (germline): SGHRS, YFSETQ. The CDR3 extends over 15 amino acids. The V end was cut by 4 bases, the J end by 6 bases, with 18 bases between. CDR3 amino acids: CASSRILASRDTQYF. CDR3 bases: TGCGCCAGCAGCAGGATACTCGCATCCCGCGATACGCAGTATTTT.

The genes are TRBV20-1 and TRBJ2-1; 8 bases align to TRBD2. The CDR3 loop spans 15 amino acids. Germline trimming cut 3 bases from V and 1 base from J; bases unmatched to any gene: 5. Germline-derived CDR1 and CDR2 are DFQATT and SNEGSKA (reference sequence). The CDR3 reads CSASRAGVSYNEQFF. DNA for the CDR3: TGCAGTGCTAGTCGAGCGGGGGTATCCTACAATGAGCAGTTCTTC.

The chain is built from TRBV6-1 and TRBJ1-5; no reliable D call. In germline, CDR1 is MNHNS, CDR2 SASEGT. Trimming shortened V by 1 base and J by 1 base, and 5 bases separated the two germline ends. The CDR3 consists of 14 residues. CDR3 nucleotides: TGTGCCAGCAGTGAAGGAGGCAGCAATCAGCCCCAGCATTTT. It is translated as CASSEGGSNQPQHF.

The chain joins TRBV20-1 to TRBJ1-1; a weak D match, TRBD1 (6 bases). Trimming took off 1 base at V and 3 bases at J, with 24 bases between the two ends. Germline values: CDR1 DFQATT, CDR2 SNEGSKA (reference sequence). There are 18 residues in the CDR3. In DNA form, the CDR3 reads TGCAGTGCTAGAGGGCTCCACAGGGAGCTCCCCTGGGACACTGAAGCTTTCTTT. Its protein is CSARGLHRELPWDTEAFF.

The chain employs TRBV11-2 and TRBJ1-2; D not certain. Per the germline V gene, CDR1 is SGHAT and CDR2 is FQNNGV. The CDR3 totals 13 residues. V lost 5 bases to trimming and J lost 5 bases, with 12 bases between them. The CDR3 sequence is CASSRLGFYGYTF. The CDR3, as DNA: TGTGCCAGCAGCAGACTAGGGTTTTATGGCTACACCTTC.

The V call is TRBV5-1, the J call TRBJ2-1; 7 bases map to TRBD2. Germline V gene lookup returns CDR1 SGHRS and CDR2 YFSETQ. The CDR3 totals 16 residues. The ends lost 0 bases at V and 7 bases at J; junction bases unmatched: 10. CDR3 residues: CASSLDQAGLYNEQFF. In DNA, the CDR3 is TGCGCCAGCAGCTTGGATCAAGCGGGACTTTATAATGAGCAGTTCTTC.